The 10 T cell receptor beta chains in this list originate from one sample, sequenced in a study of shared clonotypes between healthy human individuals. Clones were read by immunoSEQ multiplex PCR, and TCRdb kept only the in-frame ones, dropping some. This table has hundreds of thousands of clones, roughly three quarters appearing once. The sample comprised PBMCs. All receptors derive from a woman in her forties in good health. Some clones in this sample may be carry-over from other donors' samples.

This clone has more than one count but fewer than ten. V usage is TRBV18 and J usage is TRBJ1-2; D uncertain. The CDR3 extends over 13 amino acids. V gave up 2 bases and J gave up 8 bases, with 12 bases separating them. The germline gives CDR1 KGHSH, CDR2 LQKENI. The CDR3 DNA is TGTGCCAGCTCACCATTGCAGGACGAGGGCTACACCTTC. It is translated as CASSPLQDEGYTF.

The V call is TRBV25-1, the J call TRBJ2-1; 10 bases fit TRBD2. There are 15 residues in the CDR3. Trimming took 4 bases from V and 5 from J; bases not matched to a gene: 5. Germline-derived CDR1 and CDR2 are MGHDK and SYGVNS. Here the CDR3 reads CASSVLAGLNNEQFF. CDR3 nucleotide sequence: TGTGCCAGCAGTGTACTAGCGGGATTAAACAATGAGCAGTTCTTC.

On this clone itself: A far larger clone differs by one base, so this is likely a read error. At the DNA level, this CDR3 is encoded by other sequences in the same sample as well. The V call is TRBV5-8, the J call TRBJ2-5; 7 nucleotides align to TRBD1. The CDR3 is 14 amino acids. Germline-derived CDR1 and CDR2 are SGHTS and YDEGEE. V lost 8 bases to trimming and J lost 1 base; unmatched junction nucleotides: 8. The CDR3 DNA follows: TGTGCCAGTAGCCAGGGACAGATCCAAGAGACCCAGTACTTC. Translated: CASSQGQIQETQYF. The whole variable domain, remainder taken from reference TRBV5-8 and TRBJ2-5, is EAGVTQSPTHLIKTRGQQATLRCSPISGHTSVYWYQQALGLGLQFLLWYDEGEERNRGNFPPRFSGRQFPNYSSELNVNALELEDSALYLCASSQGQIQETQYFGPGTRLLVL.

The V and J genes are TRBV9 and TRBJ2-7; TRBD1 agrees at 7 bases. The CDR3 is 12 amino acids. V shed 3 bases and J 5 bases; nucleotides not matched to a gene: 2. CDR1 is SGDLS, CDR2 YYNGEE, per germline. This CDR3 is CASSATGDEQYF. The CDR3 bases are TGTGCCAGCAGCGCCACAGGGGACGAGCAGTACTTC. The full variable domain, rest sourced from reference TRBV9 and TRBJ2-7, is DSGVTQTPKHLITATGQRVTLRCSPRSGDLSVYWYQQSLDQGLQFLIQYYNGEERAKGNILERFSAQQFPDLHSELNLSSLELGDSALYFCASSATGDEQYFGPGTRLTVT.

V usage is TRBV9 and J usage is TRBJ1-5; 10 positions match TRBD1. The V gene's germline CDR1 is SGDLS and CDR2 YYNGEE. CDR3 length equals 15 residues. V gave up 3 bases and J gave up 3 bases; unmatched junction bases: 3. CDR3 bases: TGTGCCAGCAGCGAGGGACAGGGGAACAATCAGCCCCAGCATTTT. Its translation is CASSEGQGNNQPQHF.

J is TRBJ1-1 and V is TRBV5-1, with no clear D. Trimming left V 0 bases short and J 0 bases short, with 15 bases between. CDR3 size: 17 residues. Germline assignment: CDR1 SGHRS and CDR2 YFSETQ. The CDR3 here is CASSLAWSYDLNTEAFF. CDR3 in DNA: TGCGCCAGCAGCTTGGCGTGGTCCTACGACCTGAACACTGAAGCTTTCTTT.

In its sample, this clone was seen many times. This chain uses TRBV6-4 with TRBJ2-1, with 10 nucleotides matching TRBD2. This CDR3 is built from 16 residues. The V gene's germline CDR1 is MRHNA and CDR2 SNTAGT. The junction had 8 bases not matched to a gene; V was cut back by 0 bases and J by 9 bases. The CDR3 reads CASSDSGTSGNSEQFF. CDR3 coding DNA: TGTGCCAGCAGTGACTCGGGAACTAGCGGGAACAGTGAGCAGTTCTTC.

The chain links TRBV19 to TRBJ2-1; TRBD2 might be the D (6 bases). This CDR3 is built from 14 residues. V was cut by 6 bases and J by 7 bases, with 16 bases left in between. Germline CDR1 LNHDA, CDR2 SQIVND (reference sequence). The CDR3 loop is CASSRDSSTNEQFF. CDR3 in DNA: TGTGCCAGTAGCCGGGACTCGTCCACGAATGAGCAGTTCTTC.

This clone was observed at least ten times. The same CDR3 arises from other DNA sequences in this sample as well. This chain links TRBV28 with TRBJ1-2; 8 nucleotides match TRBD1. CDR1 is MDHEN, CDR2 SYDVKM, per germline. This CDR3 region has 16 residues. V dropped 2 bases and J dropped 6; count of bases not matched to a gene: 11. CDR3 sequence reads: CASSLIPGGASNGYTF. CDR3 in DNA: TGTGCCAGCAGTTTAATTCCAGGGGGCGCAAGTAATGGCTACACCTTC.

This clone was detected only once. The rearrangement uses TRBV5-6 and TRBJ1-1; 10 nucleotides agree with TRBD1. The V gene's germline CDR1 is SGHDT and CDR2 YYEEEE. The CDR3 sequence is 14 residues long. V lost 4 bases to trimming and J lost 5 bases; unmatched junction nucleotides: 5. CDR3 nucleotides: TGTGCCAGCAGCCGGGACAGGGGTTATACTGAAGCTTTCTTT. The encoded protein is CASSRDRGYTEAFF.